This record concerns one T cell receptor (beta chain) sequence. The data were taken from a study of control samples from healthy donors and cancer patients. Clones were sequenced by immunoSEQ multiplex PCR, and TCRdb holds only the in-frame ones, with some missing. Seen here are some 150,000 clones, about 95% observed once, and the top ten hold about 15%. CDR1 is MNHEY, CDR2 SMNVEV, per germline (reference sequence). The CDR3 extends over 18 amino acids. V lost 0 bases and J lost 4; bases outside the gene matches: 11. The sequenced sample was PBMCs. This chain uses TRBV27 with TRBJ1-4; 7 bases agree with TRBD1. The clonotype was recovered from a man aged 55 to 70 with colorectal cancer. The CDR3 DNA follows: TGTGCCAGCAGTTTATCAGGGCCTCCGGGACAGTATAATGAAAAACTGTTTTTT. It is translated as CASSLSGPPGQYNEKLFF.